This T cell receptor beta chain is from a study of a mutant IDH1 vaccine in newly diagnosed glioma. Study context: First vaccine doses came 4-6 weeks after radiotherapy alone, or with temozolomide cycles. Sex distribution of treated patients was approximately 60% male and about 38% female; mean age was around 40 years.

Points on this clone: Its target is not known.

Clones were read by immunoSEQ multiplex PCR, and TCRdb kept only the in-frame ones, dropping some. The table has about 39,000 clones, 80% seen once. This CDR3 spans 15 amino acids. CDR1 is MNHEY and CDR2 is SVGAGI in the germline V gene. V lost 2 bases to trimming and J lost 1 base, with 9 bases between them. Time point: week 11, during vaccination. Topical imiquimod was applied with each vaccine dose, which held 300 ug of mutant IDH1 20-mer peptide. The source material was peripheral blood mononuclear cells (PBMCs), sampled from a glioma patient whose treatment included an IDH1 peptide vaccine. The V gene is TRBV6-5, the J gene TRBJ1-5; D is uncertain. The sequence was obtained from a woman in her 30s with glioma. Some clones in this sample may be carry-over from other donors' samples. The CDR3 nucleotides read TGTGCCAGCAGTTACCTCTGGAGGAGCAATCAGCCCCAGCATTTT. Protein: CASSYLWRSNQPQHF.